This T cell receptor (beta chain) was recorded in a study of T cells expressing NK-cell markers. Study background: Just one sequenced donor of eight was HCMV-seronegative, while seven were seropositive.

5'RACE template switching with UMIs generated TCR beta cDNA. Using the 5' RACE reads, TCRdb records one entry per CDR3 protein without DNA. The sample table sets out 440,000 or so distinct CDR3 sequences. The germline gives CDR1 MNHNS, CDR2 SASEGT. The CDR3 spans 14 residues. Study-wide findings and caveats: Where several donors were concerned, these clonotypes also led the CD3+CD56-NKG2C+ fraction.

Regarding this clonotype: What it binds is unknown.

V and J are TRBV6-1 and TRBJ2-1; as DNA is missing, the TRBD1 call by TCRdb cannot be tested. The material sequenced was blood T cells: a sorted CD56 or NKG2C T cell subset, CD4+ or CD8+ T cells, or bulk PBMC T cells (not recorded which). The sequence came from a woman aged 18-69 years in good health. The CDR3 here is CASSGGRSWDEQFF.